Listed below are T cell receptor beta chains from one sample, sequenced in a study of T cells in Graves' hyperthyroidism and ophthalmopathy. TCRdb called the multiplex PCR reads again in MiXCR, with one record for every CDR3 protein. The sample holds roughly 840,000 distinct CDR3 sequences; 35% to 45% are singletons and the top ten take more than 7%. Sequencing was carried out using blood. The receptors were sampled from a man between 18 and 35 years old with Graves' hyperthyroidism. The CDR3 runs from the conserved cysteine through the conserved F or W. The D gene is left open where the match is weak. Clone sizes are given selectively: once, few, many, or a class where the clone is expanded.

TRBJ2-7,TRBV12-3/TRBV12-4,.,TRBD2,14,TGTGCCAGCAGTTATGGGACTAGCGGGAACGAGCAGTACTTC,CASSYGTSGNEQYF
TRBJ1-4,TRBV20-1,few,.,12,TGCAGTGCTAGAGACAGCTATGAAAAACTGTTTTTT,CSARDSYEKLFF
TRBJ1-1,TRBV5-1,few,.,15,TGCGCCAGCAGCGGGGACTTGACAGTGAACACTGAAGCTTTCTTT,CASSGDLTVNTEAFF
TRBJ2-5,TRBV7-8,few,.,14,TGTGCCAGCAGCCGGGTGGGTCCTCCGGAGACCCAGTACTTC,CASSRVGPPETQYF
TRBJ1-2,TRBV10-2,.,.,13,TGCGCCAGATCGGGACTTCCGGATAGGGGCTACACCTTC,CARSGLPDRGYTF
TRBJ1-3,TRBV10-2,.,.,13,TGCGCCAGCAGTGGTGGACAGAGAAACACCATATATTTT,CASSGGQRNTIYF
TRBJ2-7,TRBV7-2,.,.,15,TGTGCCAGCAGTCCCCGCCAGGTTCGGAGCTACGAGCAGTACTTC,CASSPRQVRSYEQYF
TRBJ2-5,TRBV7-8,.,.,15,TGTGCCAGCAGCTTAGCGGGGGGCATCCAAGAGACCCAGTACTTC,CASSLAGGIQETQYF
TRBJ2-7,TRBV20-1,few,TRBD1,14,TGCAGTGCAACGCTCCGGGACAGGACCTACGAGCAGTACTTC,CSATLRDRTYEQYF
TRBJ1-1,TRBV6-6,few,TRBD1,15,TGTGCCAGCAGTTCAACCGGGACAGGGAACACTGAAGCTTTCTTT,CASSSTGTGNTEAFF
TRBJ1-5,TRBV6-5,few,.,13,TGTGCCAGCAGTTCTGAGTCCGAACAGGCCCAGCATTTT,CASSSESEQAQHF
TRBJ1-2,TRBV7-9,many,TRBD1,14,TGTGCCAGCAGTTCATCCGGGACAGGGTTGGGCTACACCTTC,CASSSSGTGLGYTF
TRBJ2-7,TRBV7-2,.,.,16,TGTGCCAGCAGCTGGGACAGCGGGGAGGGCTGGGACGAGCAGTACTTC,CASSWDSGEGWDEQYF
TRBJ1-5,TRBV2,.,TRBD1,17,TGTGCCAGCAGGATCCACGGGACAGGGTATAGCAATCAGCCCCAGCATTTT,CASRIHGTGYSNQPQHF
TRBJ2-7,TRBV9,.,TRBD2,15,TGTGCCAGCAGCGTGGGCGGGAGTGATTCCTACGAGCAGTACTTC,CASSVGGSDSYEQYF
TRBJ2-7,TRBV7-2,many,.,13,TGTGCCAGCAGCCTACGAAGGACTTACGAGCAGTACTTC,CASSLRRTYEQYF
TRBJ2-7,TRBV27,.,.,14,TGTGCCAGCAGTTATCTTATGTCTGAGTACGAGCAGTACTTC,CASSYLMSEYEQYF
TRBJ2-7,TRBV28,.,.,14,TGTGCCAGCAGCGTTCCCGGGGGCTACTACGAGCAGTACTTC,CASSVPGGYYEQYF
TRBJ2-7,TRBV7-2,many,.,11,TGTGCCAGCAGTTCCTTCTACGAGCAGTACTTC,CASSSFYEQYF
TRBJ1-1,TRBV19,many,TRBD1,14,TGTGCCAGTAGTCCGGGACAGGGGGTCGCTGAAGCTTTCTTT,CASSPGQGVAEAFF
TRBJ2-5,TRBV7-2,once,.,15,TGTGCCAGCAGTGCTAGAGCCCCAGCGAGTGAGACCCAGTACTTC,CASSARAPASETQYF
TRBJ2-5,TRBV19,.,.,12,TGTGCCAGCAGCCACCTCGGGGAGACCCAGTACTTC,CASSHLGETQYF
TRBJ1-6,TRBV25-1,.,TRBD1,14,TGTGCCAGCACCGGGACAGGGGAAGATTCACCCCTCCACTTT,CASTGTGEDSPLHF
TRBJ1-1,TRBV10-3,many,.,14,TGTGCCATCAGTGACAGGGTAACGAACACTGAAGCTTTCTTT,CAISDRVTNTEAFF
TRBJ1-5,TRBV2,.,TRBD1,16,TGTGCCAGCAGTGAATTGACAGGGATTAGCAATCAGCCCCAGCATTTT,CASSELTGISNQPQHF
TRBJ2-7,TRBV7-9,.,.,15,TGTGCCAGCACCCCGAACGGGACTCCCCTCTACGAGCAGTACTTC,CASTPNGTPLYEQYF
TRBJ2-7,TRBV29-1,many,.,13,TGCAGCGTTGGGGAGGGACAGGCCTACGAGCAGTACTTC,CSVGEGQAYEQYF
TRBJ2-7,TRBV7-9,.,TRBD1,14,TGTGCCAGCAGTTACAGGGGACAGGCCTACGAGCAGTACTTC,CASSYRGQAYEQYF
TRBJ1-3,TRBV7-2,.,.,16,TGTGCCAGCAGTTCCGGGACACCGAGCTCTGGAAACACCATATATTTT,CASSSGTPSSGNTIYF
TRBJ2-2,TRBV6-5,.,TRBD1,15,TGTGCCAGCAGTGATGGACAGGGAGAAACCGGGGAGCTGTTTTTT,CASSDGQGETGELFF
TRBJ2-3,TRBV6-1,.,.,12,TGTGCCAGCAGTGGTGTTGAAGATACGCAGTATTTT,CASSGVEDTQYF
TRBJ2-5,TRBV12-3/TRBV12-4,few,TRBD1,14,TGTGCCAGCAGTATAGGACAGGGGAGGGAGACCCAGTACTTC,CASSIGQGRETQYF
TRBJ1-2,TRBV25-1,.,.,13,TGTGCCAGCAGTGAATATGAGGGGCATGGCTACACCTTC,CASSEYEGHGYTF
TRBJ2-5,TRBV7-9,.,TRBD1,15,TGTGCCAGCAGCTGGACAGGGGCAGGGCAAAAGACCCAGTACTTC,CASSWTGAGQKTQYF
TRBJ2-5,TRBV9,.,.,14,TGTGCCAGCCGGCGTTTGGGAGCGGGAGAGACCCAGTACTTC,CASRRLGAGETQYF
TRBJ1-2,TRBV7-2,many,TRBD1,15,TGTGCCAGCAGCTTAGGGGGACAGGGTGGCTATGGCTACACCTTC,CASSLGGQGGYGYTF
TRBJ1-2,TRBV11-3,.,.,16,TGTGCCAGCAGCCCCCAGGCGAGCGGAGCTAACTATGGCTACACCTTC,CASSPQASGANYGYTF
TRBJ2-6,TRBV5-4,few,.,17,TGTGCCAGCAGCTCGGAAGGCCGGAACTCTGGGGCCAACGTCCTGACTTTC,CASSSEGRNSGANVLTF
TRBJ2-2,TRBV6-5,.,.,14,TGTGCCAGCAGCTTACCAGGACACACCGGGGAGCTGTTTTTT,CASSLPGHTGELFF
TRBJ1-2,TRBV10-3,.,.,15,TGTGCCATCAGTGAGTCGGGGACCGACCTGTATGGCTACACCTTC,CAISESGTDLYGYTF
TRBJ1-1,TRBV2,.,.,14,TGTGCCACCAGACCAATCGATCAGGGGTGGCGAGCTTTCTTT,CATRPIDQGWRAFF
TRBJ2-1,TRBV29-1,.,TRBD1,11,TGCAGCGGTGGACAGGACAATGAGCAGTTCTTC,CSGGQDNEQFF
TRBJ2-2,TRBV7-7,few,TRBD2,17,TGTGCTAGCAGCCCCGAGTTTGCGGGAGTGGGCACCGGGGAGCTGTTTTTT,CASSPEFAGVGTGELFF
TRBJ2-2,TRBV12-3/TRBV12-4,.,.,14,TGTGCCAGCCTGGCGGGAACGAACACCGGGGAGCTGTTTTTT,CASLAGTNTGELFF
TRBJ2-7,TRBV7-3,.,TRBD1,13,TGTGCCAGCACCTTGACAGGGGGCTACGAGCAGTACTTC,CASTLTGGYEQYF
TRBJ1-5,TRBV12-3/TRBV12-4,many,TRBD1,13,TGTGCCAGCAGTTATCAGGGGGTCCAGCCCCAGCATTTT,CASSYQGVQPQHF
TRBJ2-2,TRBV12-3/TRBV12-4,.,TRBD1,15,TGTGCCAGCAGTTTTGACAGGGCCTCTCCCGGGGAGCTGTTTTTT,CASSFDRASPGELFF
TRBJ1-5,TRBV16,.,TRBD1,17,TGTGCCAGCAGCCAATCGACCGCGGACAGGGCCAATCAGCCCCAGCATTTT,CASSQSTADRANQPQHF